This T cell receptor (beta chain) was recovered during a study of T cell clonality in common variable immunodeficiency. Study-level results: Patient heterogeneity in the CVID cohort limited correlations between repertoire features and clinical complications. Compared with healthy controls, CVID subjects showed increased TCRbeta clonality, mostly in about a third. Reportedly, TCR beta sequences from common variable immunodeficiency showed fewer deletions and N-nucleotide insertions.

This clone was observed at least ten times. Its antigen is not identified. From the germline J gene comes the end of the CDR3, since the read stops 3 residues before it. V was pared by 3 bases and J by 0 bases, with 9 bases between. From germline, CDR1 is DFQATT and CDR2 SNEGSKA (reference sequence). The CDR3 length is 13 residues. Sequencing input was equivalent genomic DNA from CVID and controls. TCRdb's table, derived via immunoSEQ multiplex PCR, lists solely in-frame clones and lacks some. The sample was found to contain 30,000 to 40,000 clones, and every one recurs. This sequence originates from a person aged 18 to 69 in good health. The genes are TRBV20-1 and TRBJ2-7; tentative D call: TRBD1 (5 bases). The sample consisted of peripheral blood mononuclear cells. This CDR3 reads CSARTASSYEQYF. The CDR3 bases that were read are TGCAGTGCTAGGACAGCTTCCTCCTACGAG.